Shown below are 14 T cell receptor beta chains from a single sample sequenced in a study of shared clonotypes between healthy human individuals. Using immunoSEQ multiplex PCR, the repertoire was profiled, and TCRdb retains in-frame clones only, with some absent. Here the sample spans 2 million to 2.5 million clones, 85% to 95% being singletons. Sequencing used naive CD4+ T cells from PBMCs. The subset was: CD45RA+ positively selected. The receptors here all came from a man aged 18 to 29 in good health. Some clones in this sample may be carry-over from other donors' samples.

The chain combines TRBV5-6 with TRBJ1-5; D perhaps matches TRBD1 (5 bases). The germline gives CDR1 SGHDT, CDR2 YYEEEE. This CDR3 region has 14 residues. V was trimmed by 4 bases and J by 1 base, leaving 9 bases between them. CDR3 coding DNA: TGTGCCAGCAGCAGTGACAGAAGCAATCAGCCCCAGCATTTT. Protein product: CASSSDRSNQPQHF.

The V call is TRBV11-3, the J call TRBJ2-1; 10 bases fit TRBD1. The germline gives CDR1 SGHNT, CDR2 YENEEA. The CDR3 consists of 16 residues. V shed 5 bases and J 7 bases; nucleotides not matched to a gene: 11. For the CDR3, the DNA is TGTGCCAGCAGCCCCCGGACAGGGGGTAGTATAAATGAGCAGTTCTTC. Encoded protein: CASSPRTGGSINEQFF.

The V and J genes are TRBV5-5 and TRBJ1-2, with TRBD1 identical over 7 bases. V was clipped by 4 bases and J by 2 bases; unmatched bases: 11. In germline, CDR1 is SGHKS, CDR2 YYEKEE (reference sequence). The CDR3 is 16 amino acids. CDR3 residues: CASSGNRDSRNYGYTF. For the CDR3, the DNA is TGTGCCAGCAGCGGAAACCGGGACAGCAGAAACTATGGCTACACCTTC. Full variable domain (outside the CDR3, taken from reference TRBV5-5 and TRBJ1-2): DAGVTQSPTHLIKTRGQQVTLRCSPISGHKSVSWYQQVLGQGPQFIFQYYEKEERGRGNFPDRFSARQFPNYSSELNVNALLLGDSALYLCASSGNRDSRNYGYTFGSGTRLTVV.

This chain links TRBV7-2 with TRBJ2-7; TRBD2 matches 9 bases. V trimming: 5 bases; J trimming: 5 bases; junction bases outside the gene matches: 7. CDR1 and CDR2 from the germline V gene are SGHTA and FQGNSA. This CDR3 is 14 amino acids long. CDR3 DNA: TGTGCCAGCAGCACCGGACTAGCGACGAACGAGCAGTACTTC. Protein sequence: CASSTGLATNEQYF.

This chain links TRBV11-3 with TRBJ2-3; D unresolved. The CDR3 contains 13 residues. Germline V lookup: CDR1 SGHNT, CDR2 YENEEA. V was shortened by 5 bases and J by 2 bases, with 8 bases between the two germline ends. In nucleotides, the CDR3 is TGTGCCAGCAGCGCGACCCTCACAGATACGCAGTATTTT. The encoded protein is CASSATLTDTQYF.

This chain links TRBV6-5 with TRBJ1-2; 7 bases agree with TRBD1. This CDR3 is built from 15 residues. CDR1 is MNHEY, CDR2 SVGAGI, per germline. V shed 5 bases and J 0 bases; nucleotides not matched to a gene: 6. This chain's CDR3 is CASSKSGQTNYGYTF. The DNA for the CDR3 is TGTGCCAGCAGTAAATCGGGACAGACTAACTATGGCTACACCTTC.

This clone has only a few counts. This sample includes further DNA sequences coding for the same CDR3. V gene TRBV28 combines with J gene TRBJ1-2, with D unclear. Deletions cut 3 bases from V and 5 bases from J, with 7 bases between. From germline, CDR1 is MDHEN and CDR2 SYDVKM. CDR3 length: 12 amino acids. The DNA for the CDR3 is TGTGCCAGCAGTTTGAAAGGGTATGGCTACACCTTC. This translates into CASSLKGYGYTF.

This clone has only one observation. The V gene is TRBV6-5, the J gene TRBJ2-6; D uncertain. In germline, CDR1 is MNHEY, CDR2 SVGAGI. V was cut by 5 bases and J by 0 bases, with 5 bases left in between. The CDR3 has 14 amino acids. The CDR3 DNA follows: TGTGCCAGCAGTCTTTCCTCTGGGGCCAACGTCCTGACTTTC. Its translation: CASSLSSGANVLTF.

The chain recombines TRBV18 with TRBJ2-1; the D gene is possibly TRBD1 (6 bases). With 2 bases removed from V and 7 bases from J, the gap between germline ends came to 18 bases. CDR1 and CDR2 (germline): KGHSH, LQKENI. The CDR3 spans 16 residues. The CDR3 bases are TGTGCCAGCTCACCATCGTTTATTGGGGGCGAGAATGAGCAGTTCTTC. This encodes CASSPSFIGGENEQFF.

Notes on this clone: Other DNA sequences in this sample translate to the same CDR3. This chain joins TRBV18 and TRBJ1-5, with D unclear. Germline V lookup: CDR1 KGHSH, CDR2 LQKENI. CDR3 size: 13 residues. V lost 3 bases and J 1 base, leaving 4 bases between the germline ends. This CDR3 is CASSPRSNQPQHF. CDR3 DNA sequence: TGTGCCAGCTCACCTAGAAGCAATCAGCCCCAGCATTTT.

The chain couples TRBV10-1 to TRBJ2-1; D gene uncertain. V lost 4 bases to trimming and J lost 4 bases, with 11 bases between them. Germline V gene sequence: CDR1 WNHNN, CDR2 SYGVQD (reference sequence). The CDR3 extends over 14 amino acids. The CDR3 here is CASSVGRPYNEQFF. The DNA of the CDR3 is TGCGCCAGCAGTGTGGGCAGACCATACAATGAGCAGTTCTTC.

The chain combines TRBV5-1 with TRBJ2-7, with 7 bases lining up with TRBD2. Looked up from germline, CDR1 is SGHRS and CDR2 is YFSETQ. V was pared by 1 base and J by 5 bases, with 6 bases of the junction left unmatched. This CDR3 is built from 14 residues. CDR3 sequence (DNA): TGCGCCAGCAGCTTGCCCGGGGGGATAAACGAGCAGTACTTC. This gives the protein CASSLPGGINEQYF. The whole variable domain, filled in from reference TRBV5-1 and TRBJ2-7, reads KAGVTQTPRYLIKTRGQQVTLSCSPISGHRSVSWYQQTPGQGLQFLFEYFSETQRNKGNFPGRFSGRQFSNSRSEMNVSTLELGDSALYLCASSLPGGINEQYFGPGTRLTVT.

The chain has TRBV28 and TRBJ2-1; 11 bases line up with TRBD2. Germline V gene lookup returns CDR1 MDHEN and CDR2 SYDVKM. CDR3 length equals 16 residues. V trimming: 8 bases; J trimming: 5 bases; junction bases outside the gene matches: 11. CDR3 DNA sequence: TGTGCCAGCGTGGTCGGAGGGACTAGCGGCAACAATGAGCAGTTCTTC. Its protein product is CASVVGGTSGNNEQFF.

The chain joins TRBV4-1 to TRBJ2-1, with D unresolved. The CDR3 consists of 12 residues. Germline CDR1 MGHRA, CDR2 YSYEKL. V was cut by 0 bases and J by 12 bases, with 9 bases left in between. The CDR3 DNA follows: TGCGCCAGCAGCCAAGAGGTGCATGGGCAGTTCTTC. The encoded protein is CASSQEVHGQFF.